A selection of T cell receptor beta chains follows, all from one sample in a study of blood T cells in healthy people across ages. TCRdb processed the 5' RACE reads anew with MiXCR; each CDR3 protein has one entry. The sample includes 1,300,000 or so distinct CDR3 sequences, 45% to 70% of them seen just once. The specimen was blood. All receptors come from a man younger than 35 in good health. Both conserved end residues are part of each CDR3. A D gene is named only where the DNA matches it firmly. Only some rows state a clone size, as once, few, many or a class for expanded clones.

d_call j_call clone_size v_call cdr3_nt cdr3_aa
TRBD1 TRBJ1-2 . TRBV6-6 TGTGCCAGCAGTTACCCGAACAGGGGTCAGGGCGGCTACACCTTC CASSYPNRGQGGYTF
. TRBJ1-2 few TRBV12-3/TRBV12-4 TGTGCCAGCAGTTTAGCAGGGGAGAGGGGCTACACCTTC CASSLAGERGYTF
. TRBJ2-3 . TRBV11-2 TGTGCCAGCAGCTCCCCAACGACTAACACAGATACGCAGTATTTT CASSSPTTNTDTQYF
. TRBJ2-3 . TRBV25-1 TGTGCCAGCAGTGACCCAGTTGGATCTAGCACAGATACGCAGTATTTT CASSDPVGSSTDTQYF
TRBD1 TRBJ2-7 few TRBV19 TGTGCCAGTAGCTCCGGGGGGACAGGGCTATCCTACGAGCAGTACTTC CASSSGGTGLSYEQYF
TRBD2 TRBJ2-7 few TRBV6-6 TGTGCCAACAGACCCCTTCCGGGACTAGCGTACTACGAGCAGTACTTC CANRPLPGLAYYEQYF
. TRBJ2-5 . TRBV20-1 TGCAGTGCTCCCCAGGGACCCCTGGCCCGGGAGACCCAGTACTTC CSAPQGPLARETQYF
TRBD2 TRBJ2-5 . TRBV20-1 TGCAGTGCTAGAGGTCGCGGGGGGGTGGAGACCCAGTACTTC CSARGRGGVETQYF
. TRBJ2-7 . TRBV7-8 TGTGCCAGCACACTAACGGCTGGGTACGAGCAGTACTTC CASTLTAGYEQYF
. TRBJ2-7 . TRBV10-2 TGCGCCAGCGGATGGGTCAACGAGCAGTACTTC CASGWVNEQYF
TRBD1 TRBJ2-7 . TRBV27 TGTGCCAGCAGTTCGTACAGGGGAACCTACGAGCAGTACTTC CASSSYRGTYEQYF
. TRBJ2-3 . TRBV24-1 TGTGCCCTCAAAGGCAGTCTCATCACAGATACGCAGTATTTT CALKGSLITDTQYF
. TRBJ2-4 . TRBV5-1 TGCGCCAGCAGCGTTCCGGGACGGGGGAAAAACATTCAGTACTTC CASSVPGRGKNIQYF
TRBD1 TRBJ2-1 . TRBV27 TGTGCCAGCAGTTTACGACAGGGGCCGCAGTTCTTC CASSLRQGPQFF
. TRBJ2-3 once TRBV6-2/TRBV6-3 TGTGCCAGCAGCAAAATTGGAGCTGGGCGCTTTACAGATACGCAGTATTTT CASSKIGAGRFTDTQYF
. TRBJ1-5 many TRBV2 TGTGCCAGCAGTGTAGGCAATCAGCCCCAGCATTTT CASSVGNQPQHF